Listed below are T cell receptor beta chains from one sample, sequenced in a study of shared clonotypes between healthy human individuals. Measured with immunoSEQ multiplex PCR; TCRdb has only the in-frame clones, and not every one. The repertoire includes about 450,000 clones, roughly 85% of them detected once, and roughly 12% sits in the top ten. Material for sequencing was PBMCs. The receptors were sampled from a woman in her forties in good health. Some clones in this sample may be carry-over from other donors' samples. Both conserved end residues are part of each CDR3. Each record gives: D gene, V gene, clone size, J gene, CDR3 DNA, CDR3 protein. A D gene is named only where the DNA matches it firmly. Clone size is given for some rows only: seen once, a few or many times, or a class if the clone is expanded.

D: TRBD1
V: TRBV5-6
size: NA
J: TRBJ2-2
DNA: TGTGCCAGCAGTCTGGTCCGGGACAGGGAAGATGAGGTCACCGGGGAGCTGTTTTTT
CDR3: CASSLVRDREDEVTGELFF

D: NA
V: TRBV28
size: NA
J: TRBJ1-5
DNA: TGTGCCAGCGGGACCAATAAGCCCCAGCATTTT
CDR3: CASGTNKPQHF

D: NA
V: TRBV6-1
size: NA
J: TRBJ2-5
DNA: TGTGCCAGCAGTAACACAGGGACCCAAGAGACCCAGTACTTC
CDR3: CASSNTGTQETQYF

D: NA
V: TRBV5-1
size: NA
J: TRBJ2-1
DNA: TGCGCCAGCAGACAAACTAGTTTTTCCTACAATGAGCAGTTCTTC
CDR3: CASRQTSFSYNEQFF

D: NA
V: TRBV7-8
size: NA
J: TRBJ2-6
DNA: TGTGCCAGCAGCTTAGGTTCGTCTTCTGGGGCCAACGTCCTGACTTTC
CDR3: CASSLGSSSGANVLTF

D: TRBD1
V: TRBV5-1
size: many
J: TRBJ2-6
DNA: TGCGCCAGCGCGACCGGGACAGGGTTTTCTGGGGCCAACGTCCTGACTTTC
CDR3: CASATGTGFSGANVLTF

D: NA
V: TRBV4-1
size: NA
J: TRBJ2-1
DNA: TGCGCCAGCAGCCACGGGACTCGGAAGTCGTGGAATGAGCAGTTCTTC
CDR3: CASSHGTRKSWNEQFF

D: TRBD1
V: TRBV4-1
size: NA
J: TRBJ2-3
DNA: TGCGCCAGCAGCCATGGATCACAGGGGTACACAGATACGCAGTATTTT
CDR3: CASSHGSQGYTDTQYF

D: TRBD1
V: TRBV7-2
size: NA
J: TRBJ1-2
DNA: TGTGCCAGCAGCGCCGGACAGGGCTCGGTCTATGGCTACACCTTC
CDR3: CASSAGQGSVYGYTF

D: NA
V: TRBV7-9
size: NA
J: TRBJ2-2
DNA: TGTGCCAGCAGCACCGCGTACACCGGGGAGCTGTTTTTT
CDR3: CASSTAYTGELFF

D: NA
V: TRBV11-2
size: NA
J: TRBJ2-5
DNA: TGTGCCAGCAGCTTAGATCTTAACTACGAGACCCAGTACTTC
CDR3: CASSLDLNYETQYF

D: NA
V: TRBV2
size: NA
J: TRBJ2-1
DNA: TGTGCCAGCCGCCGAGGGAATGAGCAGTTCTTC
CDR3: CASRRGNEQFF

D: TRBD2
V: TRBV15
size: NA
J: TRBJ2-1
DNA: TGTGCCACCAGCAGAATACTAGCGGGACTGGAACAGTTCTTC
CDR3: CATSRILAGLEQFF

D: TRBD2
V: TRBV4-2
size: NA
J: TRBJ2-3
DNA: TGTGCCAGCAGCCAAGAACTAGCGGGAGGGCTAGATACGCAGTATTTT
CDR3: CASSQELAGGLDTQYF

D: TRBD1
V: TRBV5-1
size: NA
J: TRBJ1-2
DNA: TGCGCCAGCAGCACCGGGACAGGGGGCTTTTTCTACACCTTC
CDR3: CASSTGTGGFFYTF

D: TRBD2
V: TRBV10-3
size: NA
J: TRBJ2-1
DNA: TGTGCCATCTCTGAGGTAGCGGGAGTAAATGAGCAGTTCTTC
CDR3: CAISEVAGVNEQFF

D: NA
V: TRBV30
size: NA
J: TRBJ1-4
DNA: TGTGCCTGGAACGACAGGAAAAATGAAAAACTGTTTTTT
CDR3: CAWNDRKNEKLFF

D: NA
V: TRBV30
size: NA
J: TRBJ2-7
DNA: TGTGCCTGGATACGGCCCGACCGCTACGAGCAGTACTTC
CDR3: CAWIRPDRYEQYF